Included here is one TCR beta chain sequence, with context. After extraction with the RNeasy kit, roughly 0.5 to 1 ug of the RNA was reverse transcribed using random hexamers. TCRdb used MiXCR to reprocess the immunoSEQ multiplex PCR reads, holding one entry per CDR3 protein. The data contain approximately 170,000 distinct CDR3 sequences, 94% of them singletons. This sample was included in a study of CD8 T cells in Susac syndrome. Purification of the CD8+ and CD4+ T cells relied on negative isolation, and TEMRA cells underwent FACS enrichment. Looked up from germline, CDR1 is MNHEY and CDR2 is SVGAGI. The CDR3 extends over 14 amino acids. V lost 2 bases and J 6 bases, leaving 13 bases between the germline ends.

Sequencing was done on a sample of CD4+ T cells from PBMCs. This sequence was found in a human donor with multiple sclerosis. The chain joins TRBV6-5 to TRBJ1-1, with a weak D call TRBD1 (6 bases). The CDR3 spells CASSYVGASSEAFF. CDR3 nucleotide sequence: TGTGCCAGCAGTTACGTGGGGGCATCGTCTGAAGCTTTCTTT.